The 24 T cell receptor beta chains given below trace back to one sample, sequenced in a study of PD-L1 blockade in urothelial cancer. Libraries were prepared by immunoSEQ multiplex PCR; TCRdb keeps only in-frame clonotypes and omits some of them. The sample lists 70,000 to 100,000 clones, 80% to 85% occurring once. The time point was: pretreatment peripheral blood. Sequencing was performed on PBMCs, taken around atezolizumab (anti-PD-L1) treatment. Every receptor here comes from a man between 60 and 75 years old with urothelial cancer.

The genes are TRBV7-9 and TRBJ2-7, with TRBD2 matching over 10 bases. The CDR3 contains 14 residues. V trimming: 0 bases; J trimming: 11 bases; junction bases outside the gene matches: 7. Germline assignment: CDR1 SEHNR and CDR2 FQNEAQ (reference sequence). CDR3 protein: CASSLAASSGGKYF. DNA of the CDR3: TGTGCCAGCAGCTTAGCGGCTTCTAGCGGGGGAAAGTACTTC. The entire variable domain, with the rest obtained from reference TRBV7-9 and TRBJ2-7, is as follows: DTGVSQNPRHKITKRGQNVTFRCDPISEHNRLYWYRQTLGQGPEFLTYFQNEAQLEKSRLLSDRFSAERPKGSFSTLEIQRTEQGDSAMYLCASSLAASSGGKYFGPGTRLTVT.

V gene TRBV7-2 combines with J gene TRBJ2-7, with 7 bases identical to TRBD2. The CDR3 is made up of 17 amino acids. Germline CDR1 SGHTA, CDR2 FQGNSA. J lost 6 bases, V lost 5 bases, and 19 bases had no gene match. CDR3 amino acids: CASSRLKGLRASGEQYF. The CDR3 DNA is TGTGCCAGCAGCCGACTTAAGGGGCTTCGGGCTAGCGGCGAGCAGTACTTC. Based on the CDR3 plus reference TRBV7-2 and TRBJ2-7, the full variable domain is GAGVSQSPSNKVTEKGKDVELRCDPISGHTALYWYRQSLGQGLEFLIYFQGNSAPDKSGLPSDRFSAERTGGSVSTLTIQRTQQEDSAVYLCASSRLKGLRASGEQYFGPGTRLTVT.

This clone was picked up a small number of times. The chain joins TRBV28 to TRBJ2-7; tentative D call: TRBD2 (5 bases). V lost 7 bases and J 3 bases, leaving 16 bases between the germline ends. This CDR3 has 14 amino acids. From germline, CDR1 is MDHEN and CDR2 SYDVKM. The CDR3 DNA reads TGTGCCAGCACCCCCGGGGAGCGGAGCTACGAGCAGTACTTC. Translated: CASTPGERSYEQYF. Filled out from reference TRBV28 and TRBJ2-7, the complete variable domain reads DVKVTQSSRYLVKRTGEKVFLECVQDMDHENMFWYRQDPGLGLRLIYFSYDVKMKEKGDIPEGYSVSREKKERFSLILESASTNQTSMYLCASTPGERSYEQYFGPGTRLTVT.

This chain uses TRBV4-1 with TRBJ2-7; TRBD2 agrees at 7 bases. V dropped 4 bases and J dropped 5; count of bases not matched to a gene: 11. The CDR3 sequence is 15 residues long. Germline lookup yields CDR1 MGHRA and CDR2 YSYEKL. The CDR3 region is CASSPKGRESNEQYF. Written as DNA, the CDR3 is TGCGCCAGCAGCCCCAAGGGGAGGGAGAGCAACGAGCAGTACTTC.

The chain links TRBV7-6 to TRBJ2-7; 13 bases agree with TRBD2. In germline, CDR1 is SGHVS, CDR2 FNYEAQ. Trimming at V came to 5 bases and at J to 7 bases, leaving 8 bases not matched to a gene. The CDR3 consists of 15 residues. CDR3 DNA: TGTGCCAGCAGCCCTGTAACTAGCGGGGGGGGTGAGCAGTACTTC. It translates to CASSPVTSGGGEQYF.

The chain has TRBV28 and TRBJ2-7; possibly TRBD1 for D (6 bases). The CDR3 length is 15 residues. In germline, CDR1 is MDHEN, CDR2 SYDVKM. V dropped 4 bases and J dropped 3 bases, with 16 bases sitting between them. CDR3 sequence (DNA): TGTGCCAGCAGTTCAGAGGGGGTTGGGGGCTACGAGCAGTACTTC. It encodes CASSSEGVGGYEQYF.

The chain couples TRBV21-1 to TRBJ2-7; the table's D gene call, TRBD1, was not cross checked with the DNA. TRBV21-1 is annotated as a pseudogene. This CDR3 comprises 15 residues. The CDR3 loop reads CASSKLRRQGYEQYF. The DNA of the CDR3 is TGTGCCAGCAGCAAACTTAGGCGGCAGGGGTACGAGCAGTACTTC.

The genes are TRBV11-2 and TRBJ2-3; no clear D gene. Per germline, CDR1 SGHAT and CDR2 FQNNGV. Trimming left V 2 bases short and J 4 bases short, with 7 bases between. The CDR3 totals 13 residues. The CDR3 region is CASSLIPADTQYF. The CDR3 nucleotides are TGTGCCAGCAGCTTAATCCCCGCAGATACGCAGTATTTT.

This rearrangement joins TRBV5-8 to TRBJ2-2; 8 positions match TRBD1. Trimming removed 2 bases from V and 1 base from J; junction bases left unmatched: 7. From germline, CDR1 is SGHTS and CDR2 YDEGEE. The CDR3 covers 17 residues. CDR3: CASSLNVGQENTGELFF. The DNA for the CDR3 is TGTGCCAGCAGCTTAAACGTGGGACAGGAGAACACCGGGGAGCTGTTTTTT.

The rearrangement joins TRBV11-2 to TRBJ1-4; unclear D gene. The CDR3 loop spans 14 amino acids. Germline V CDR1 and CDR2: SGHAT, FQNNGV. Trimming removed 7 bases from V and 2 bases from J, with 11 bases in between. The CDR3 DNA reads as TGTGCCAGCACCCAGAGAGGGACTAATGAAAAACTGTTTTTT. Translating gives CASTQRGTNEKLFF. The complete variable domain, with remaining parts taken from reference TRBV11-2 and TRBJ1-4, reads EAGVAQSPRYKIIEKRQSVAFWCNPISGHATLYWYQQILGQGPKLLIQFQNNGVVDDSQLPKDRFSAERLKGVDSTLKIQPAKLEDSAVYLCASTQRGTNEKLFFGSGTQLSVL.

The chain is built from TRBV7-2 and TRBJ2-3, with D uncertain. Between the trimmed V and J ends, which lost 2 bases and 4 bases, there was a span of 10 bases. Germline CDR1 and CDR2: SGHTA and FQGNSA. The CDR3 is 14 amino acids. The CDR3 spells CASSLPNGADTQYF. As DNA, the CDR3 is TGTGCCAGCAGCTTACCAAACGGAGCAGATACGCAGTATTTT.

This chain connects TRBV7-2 to TRBJ2-7; TRBD1 aligns across 9 bases. This CDR3 region has 14 residues. The germline CDR1 and CDR2 sequences are SGHTA and FQGNSA. J gave up 2 bases and V 4 bases, and 3 bases lay outside the gene matches. CDR3 DNA: TGTGCCAGCAGCTCGGGGACAGGGCCCTACGAGCAGTACTTC. It specifies CASSSGTGPYEQYF.

The V call is TRBV7-2, the J call TRBJ1-4, with D maybe TRBD1 (6 bases). Germline loops: CDR1 SGHTA, CDR2 FQGNSA. This CDR3 has 14 amino acids. V shed 3 bases and J shed 7 bases, with 12 bases lying between them. This CDR3 reads CASSFGAGAEKLFF. The CDR3 DNA is TGTGCCAGCAGCTTTGGGGCAGGGGCTGAAAAACTGTTTTTT.

This clone was picked up one time. V gene TRBV5-1 combines with J gene TRBJ1-1; 7 bases fit TRBD1. This CDR3 has 14 residues. The V gene's germline CDR1 is SGHRS and CDR2 YFSETQ. The trim removed 4 bases at V and 3 bases at J, leaving 6 bases unmatched. For the CDR3, the DNA is TGCGCCAGCAGCCCCCTGACAGGGTACACTGAAGCTTTCTTT. Translated, it gives CASSPLTGYTEAFF.

The chain recombines TRBV6-5 with TRBJ1-1; D is possibly TRBD1 (5 bases). Per the germline V gene, CDR1 is MNHEY and CDR2 is SVGAGI. Trimming pared 5 bases from V and 0 bases from J, leaving 13 bases between. There are 15 residues in the CDR3. The CDR3 protein is CASSTPGTLNTEAFF. The CDR3 nucleotides are TGTGCCAGCAGTACACCAGGGACTCTGAACACTGAAGCTTTCTTT.

The V and J genes are TRBV30 and TRBJ2-1; 15 bases fit TRBD2. Germline-derived CDR1 and CDR2 are GTSNPN and SVGIG (reference sequence). This CDR3 has 14 amino acids. The ends lost 0 bases at V and 13 bases at J; junction bases unmatched: 4. CDR3 DNA: TGTGCCTGGAGTGTCGGACTAGCGGGGGGGCGTCAGTTCTTC. Translated: CAWSVGLAGGRQFF.

The gene calls are TRBV5-4 and TRBJ2-1; 8 nucleotides align to TRBD2. The CDR3 loop spans 16 amino acids. Trimming took 3 bases from V and 4 from J; bases not matched to a gene: 9. Germline CDR1 is SGHNT and CDR2 is YYREEE (reference sequence). CDR3 protein: CASSSGGVAGYNEQFF. In nucleotides, the CDR3 is TGTGCCAGCAGCTCCGGGGGAGTAGCGGGGTACAATGAGCAGTTCTTC. The full variable domain, its missing parts supplied by reference TRBV5-4 and TRBJ2-1, is ETGVTQSPTHLIKTRGQQVTLRCSSQSGHNTVSWYQQALGQGPQFIFQYYREEENGRGNFPPRFSGLQFPNYSSELNVNALELDDSALYLCASSSGGVAGYNEQFFGPGTRLTVL.

J is TRBJ2-3 and V is TRBV2; TRBD2 agrees at 8 bases. CDR1 SNHLY and CDR2 FYNNEI come from the germline V gene. The CDR3 consists of 16 residues. V was clipped by 5 bases and J by 3 bases; unmatched bases: 10. The CDR3 DNA is TGTGCCAGCAGTTTTAATTCGGGGGGGCCGACAGATACGCAGTATTTT. The encoded protein is CASSFNSGGPTDTQYF.

The CDR3 sequence is CATSDRGERYGEQYF. DNA for the CDR3: TGTGCCACCTCTGATCGCGGGGAAAGATATGGGGAGCAGTACTTC. V and J are TRBV10-3 and TRBJ2-7; possibly TRBD2 for D (6 bases). The germline V and J ends were trimmed by 10 bases and 7 bases, with 26 bases remaining between them. The germline gives CDR1 ENHRY, CDR2 SYGVKD. The CDR3 covers 15 residues.

The chain is built from TRBV9 and TRBJ1-4; tentative D call: TRBD1 (6 bases). The CDR3 is 15 residues long. The germline CDR1 and CDR2 sequences are SGDLS and YYNGEE. Trimming removed 4 bases at V and 3 bases at J, with 13 bases between. CDR3 protein: CASSPGGTANEKLFF. CDR3 nucleotide sequence: TGTGCCAGCAGCCCGGGGGGCACAGCTAATGAAAAACTGTTTTTT.

The rearrangement links TRBV5-1 to TRBJ2-3, with 11 bases matching TRBD2. Germline V gene lookup returns CDR1 SGHRS and CDR2 YFSETQ. Unmatched junction bases numbered 16, after V lost 4 bases and J lost 6 bases. The CDR3 spans 18 residues. The CDR3: CASSRITSGGMQLDTQYF. CDR3 nucleotides: TGCGCCAGCAGCCGGATAACTAGCGGGGGTATGCAGTTGGATACGCAGTATTTT.

The J gene is TRBJ2-2, the V gene TRBV18; 8 bases align to TRBD2. Germline V lookup: CDR1 KGHSH, CDR2 LQKENI. The ends lost 2 bases at V and 4 bases at J; junction bases unmatched: 15. There are 19 residues in the CDR3. The CDR3 here is CASSPNEPGLGRGTGELFF. Written as DNA, the CDR3 is TGTGCCAGCTCACCAAACGAACCGGGACTAGGAAGGGGCACCGGGGAGCTGTTTTTT.

This sequence joins TRBV7-9 and TRBJ2-5; D gene ambiguous. The CDR3 runs 15 residues. Germline V lookup: CDR1 SEHNR, CDR2 FQNEAQ (reference sequence). V gave up 3 bases and J gave up 5 bases, with 16 bases separating them. CDR3 sequence: CASSFFQSSLETQYF. CDR3 nucleotide sequence: TGTGCCAGCAGCTTCTTCCAGTCGTCGTTGGAGACCCAGTACTTC.

Only one count was recorded for this clone. V usage is TRBV7-9 and J usage is TRBJ2-2; 7 nucleotides agree with TRBD1. The V gene's germline CDR1 is SEHNR and CDR2 FQNEAQ (reference sequence). Germline trimming cut 8 bases from V and 2 bases from J; bases unmatched to any gene: 8. The CDR3 spans 15 residues. The CDR3 is CASSGGQINTGELFF. The CDR3 nucleotides read TGTGCCAGCTCAGGGGGACAGATCAACACCGGGGAGCTGTTTTTT.